This T cell receptor beta chain was sequenced in a study of blood T cell repertoires in COVID-19. About the research overall: PBMCs, B-cell-depleted T cells, or T cells were the source of the cDNA or gDNA that made up the material.

The V gene lost 2 bases and the J gene lost 5 bases, with 4 bases spanning the gap. Germline lookup yields CDR1 MNHEY and CDR2 SVGAGI. The CDR3 consists of 11 residues. The data were produced by immunoSEQ multiplex PCR, yet TCRdb's version contains in-frame clones alone and is incomplete. This table has about 62,000 clones, around 91% appearing once. Followed longitudinally, the Seattle patients had been enrolled during active infection. The clonotype was recovered from a woman aged 60-70 years with COVID-19, enrolled during active disease. The specimen was peripheral blood. The V gene is TRBV6-5, the J gene TRBJ2-7; D is unclear. The CDR3 reads CASSYINEQYF. The CDR3 DNA follows: TGTGCCAGCAGTTACATCAACGAGCAGTACTTC.